This T cell receptor (beta chain) is drawn from a study of blood T cell repertoires in COVID-19. In the study overall: The cDNA or gDNA used as material had been derived from T cells, B-cell-depleted T cells, or PBMCs.

The germline V gene encodes CDR1 SGHRS and CDR2 YFSETQ. Losses at the gene ends were 4 bases for V and 0 bases for J; bases not matched to a gene: 4. The CDR3 extends over 15 amino acids. Per the original methods: Amplification of reference gene primers provided the estimated nucleated cell counts. Measured with immunoSEQ multiplex PCR; TCRdb has only the in-frame clones, and not every one. That table is the source of V, J and clone size, and D and trimming were worked out from the DNA. Of 150,000 to 200,000 clones detected, 88% appear once; the ten largest clones hold roughly 25%. The receptor was isolated from a man aged 55-75 years with acute or convalescent COVID-19. The material sequenced was peripheral blood. The V and J genes are TRBV5-1 and TRBJ1-1; 9 nucleotides line up with TRBD1. The DNA of the CDR3 is TGCGCCAGCAGCCCCGGACAGGGGATGAACACTGAAGCTTTCTTT. This codes for CASSPGQGMNTEAFF.